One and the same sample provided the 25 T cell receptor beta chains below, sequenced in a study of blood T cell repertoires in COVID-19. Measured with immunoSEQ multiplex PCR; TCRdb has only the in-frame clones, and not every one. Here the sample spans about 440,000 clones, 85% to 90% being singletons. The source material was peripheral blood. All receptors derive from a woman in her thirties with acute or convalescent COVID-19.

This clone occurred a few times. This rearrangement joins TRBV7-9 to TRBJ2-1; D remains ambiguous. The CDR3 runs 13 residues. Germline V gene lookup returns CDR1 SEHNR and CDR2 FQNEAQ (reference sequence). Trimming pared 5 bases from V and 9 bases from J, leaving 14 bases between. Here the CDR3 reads CASSENTSSEQFF. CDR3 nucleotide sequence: TGTGCCAGCAGCGAAAACACCAGTTCTGAGCAGTTCTTC.

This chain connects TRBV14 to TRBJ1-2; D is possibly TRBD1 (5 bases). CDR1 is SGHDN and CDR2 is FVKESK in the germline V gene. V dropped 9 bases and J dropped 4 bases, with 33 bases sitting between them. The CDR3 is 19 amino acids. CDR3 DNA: TGTGCCAGTAAAAGCAATCAAAACAGGCAACGCCCTCGAGGCTATGGCTACACCTTC. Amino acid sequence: CASKSNQNRQRPRGYGYTF.

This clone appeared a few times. The CDR3 DNA sequence: TGCGCCAGCAGCCAGGAAACTCAGGATTACGAGCAGTACTTC. Translation gives CASSQETQDYEQYF. The chain employs TRBV4-1 and TRBJ2-7; D unresolved. The CDR3 totals 14 residues. V lost 3 bases, J lost 4 bases, and 13 bases lay in between. The V gene's germline CDR1 is MGHRA and CDR2 YSYEKL.

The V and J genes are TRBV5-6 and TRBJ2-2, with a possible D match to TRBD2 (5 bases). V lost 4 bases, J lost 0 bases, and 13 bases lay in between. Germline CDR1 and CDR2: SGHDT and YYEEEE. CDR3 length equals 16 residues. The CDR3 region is CASSLVEGPNTGELFF. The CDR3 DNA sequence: TGTGCCAGCAGCCTTGTTGAGGGCCCGAACACCGGGGAGCTGTTTTTT.

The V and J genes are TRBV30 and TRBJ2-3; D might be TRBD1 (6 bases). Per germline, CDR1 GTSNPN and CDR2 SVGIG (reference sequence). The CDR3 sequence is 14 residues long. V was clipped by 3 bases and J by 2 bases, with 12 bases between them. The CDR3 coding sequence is TGTGCCTGGAGGAGGGGGTCCCTCACAGATACGCAGTATTTT. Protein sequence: CAWRRGSLTDTQYF. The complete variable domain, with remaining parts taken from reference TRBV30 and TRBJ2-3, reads SQTIHQWPATLVQPVGSPLSLECTVEGTSNPNLYWYRQAAGRGLQLLFYSVGIGQISSEVPQNLSASRPQDRQFILSSKKLLLSDSGFYLCAWRRGSLTDTQYFGPGTRLTVL.

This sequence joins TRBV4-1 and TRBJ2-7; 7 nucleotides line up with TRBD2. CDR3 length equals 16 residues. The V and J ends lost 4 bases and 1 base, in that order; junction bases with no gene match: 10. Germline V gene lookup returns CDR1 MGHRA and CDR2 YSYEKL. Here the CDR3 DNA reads TGCGCCAGCAGCCGCCTTCTGGGGGGGTGGTCCTACGAGCAGTACTTC. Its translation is CASSRLLGGWSYEQYF.

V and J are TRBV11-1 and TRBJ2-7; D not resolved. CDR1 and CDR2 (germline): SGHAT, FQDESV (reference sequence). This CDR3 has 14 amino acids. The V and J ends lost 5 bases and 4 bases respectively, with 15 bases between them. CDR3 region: CASSNPAPGYEQYF. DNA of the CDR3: TGTGCCAGCAGCAACCCTGCGCCCGGGTACGAGCAGTACTTC.

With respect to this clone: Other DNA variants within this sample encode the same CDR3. Here the CDR3 reads CASSLGGSGANVLTF. CDR3 nucleotides: TGCGCCAGCAGCTTGGGGGGCTCCGGGGCCAACGTCCTGACTTTC. The chain links TRBV5-1 to TRBJ2-6, with D tentatively TRBD1 (5 bases). CDR1 is SGHRS, CDR2 YFSETQ, per germline. V lost 0 bases and J 4 bases, leaving 8 bases between the germline ends. The length of the CDR3 is 15 residues.

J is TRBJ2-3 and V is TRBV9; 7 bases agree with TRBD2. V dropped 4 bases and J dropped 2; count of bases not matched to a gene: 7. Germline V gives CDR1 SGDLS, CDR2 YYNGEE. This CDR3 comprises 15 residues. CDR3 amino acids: CASSPAGRDTDTQYF. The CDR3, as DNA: TGTGCCAGCAGCCCAGCGGGAAGAGACACAGATACGCAGTATTTT.

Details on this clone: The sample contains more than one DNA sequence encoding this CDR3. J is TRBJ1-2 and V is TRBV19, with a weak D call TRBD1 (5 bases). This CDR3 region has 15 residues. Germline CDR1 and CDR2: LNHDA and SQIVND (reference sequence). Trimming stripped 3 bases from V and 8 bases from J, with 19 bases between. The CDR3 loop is CASSIPWQGLSGYTF. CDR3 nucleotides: TGTGCCAGTAGTATCCCCTGGCAGGGCCTGTCGGGCTACACCTTC.

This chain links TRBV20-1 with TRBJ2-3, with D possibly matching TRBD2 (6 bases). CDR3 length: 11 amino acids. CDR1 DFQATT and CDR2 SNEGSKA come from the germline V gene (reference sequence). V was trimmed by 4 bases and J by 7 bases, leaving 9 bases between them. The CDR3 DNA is TGCAGTGCTACCGGGGGAAATACGCAGTATTTT. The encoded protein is CSATGGNTQYF.

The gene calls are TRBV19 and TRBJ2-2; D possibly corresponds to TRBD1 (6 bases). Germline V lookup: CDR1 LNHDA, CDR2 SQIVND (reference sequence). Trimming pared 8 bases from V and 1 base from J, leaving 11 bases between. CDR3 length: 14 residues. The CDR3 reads CASVGTRNTGELFF. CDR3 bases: TGTGCCAGTGTGGGGACACGGAACACCGGGGAGCTGTTTTTT.

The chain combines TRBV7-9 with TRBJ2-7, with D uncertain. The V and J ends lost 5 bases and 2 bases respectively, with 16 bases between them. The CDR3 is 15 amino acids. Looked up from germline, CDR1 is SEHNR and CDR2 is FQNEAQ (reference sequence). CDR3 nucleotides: TGTGCCAGCAGCCATGACACCTTCAATCCCTACGAGCAGTACTTC. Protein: CASSHDTFNPYEQYF.

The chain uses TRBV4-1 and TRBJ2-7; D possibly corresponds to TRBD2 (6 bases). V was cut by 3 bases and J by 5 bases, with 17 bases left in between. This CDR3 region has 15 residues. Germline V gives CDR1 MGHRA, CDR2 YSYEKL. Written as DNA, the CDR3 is TGCGCCAGCAGCCAGCCCCTACGGGGGTCCCACGAGCAGTACTTC. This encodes CASSQPLRGSHEQYF.

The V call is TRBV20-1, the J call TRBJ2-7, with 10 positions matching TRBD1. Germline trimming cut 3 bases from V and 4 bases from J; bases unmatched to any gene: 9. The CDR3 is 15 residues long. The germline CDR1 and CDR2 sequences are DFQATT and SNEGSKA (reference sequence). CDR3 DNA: TGCAGTGCTAGTATGACAGGGGGCGAGGGGTACGAGCAGTACTTC. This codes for CSASMTGGEGYEQYF.

This CDR3 is CASSFRTANSPLHF. The CDR3 DNA follows: TGTGCCAGCAGCTTTAGGACAGCTAATTCACCCCTCCACTTT. The chain employs TRBV5-6 and TRBJ1-6; D is possibly TRBD1 (6 bases). Germline CDR1 reads SGHDT; CDR2 reads YYEEEE. CDR3 length: 14 amino acids. The germline V and J ends were trimmed by 2 bases and 6 bases, with 9 bases remaining between them.

CDR3 loop: CASSRDREGTEAFF. CDR3 coding DNA: TGCGCCAGCAGCAGGGACAGGGAAGGCACTGAAGCTTTCTTT. The genes are TRBV5-1 and TRBJ1-1; 9 nucleotides agree with TRBD1. Unmatched junction bases numbered 5, after V lost 4 bases and J lost 4 bases. The CDR3 consists of 14 residues. Germline CDR1 SGHRS, CDR2 YFSETQ.

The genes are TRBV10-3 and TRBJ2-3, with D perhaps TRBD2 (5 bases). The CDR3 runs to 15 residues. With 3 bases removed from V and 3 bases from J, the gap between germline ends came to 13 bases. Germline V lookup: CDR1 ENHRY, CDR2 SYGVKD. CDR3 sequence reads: CAISENGVGTDTQYF. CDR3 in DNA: TGTGCCATCAGTGAAAACGGGGTCGGGACAGATACGCAGTATTTT.

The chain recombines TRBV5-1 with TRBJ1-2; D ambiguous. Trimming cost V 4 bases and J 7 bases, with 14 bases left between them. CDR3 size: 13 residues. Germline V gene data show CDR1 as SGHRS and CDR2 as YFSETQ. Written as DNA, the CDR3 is TGCGCCAGCAGCCTATTAGAGGAGGGTGGCTACACCTTC. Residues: CASSLLEEGGYTF.

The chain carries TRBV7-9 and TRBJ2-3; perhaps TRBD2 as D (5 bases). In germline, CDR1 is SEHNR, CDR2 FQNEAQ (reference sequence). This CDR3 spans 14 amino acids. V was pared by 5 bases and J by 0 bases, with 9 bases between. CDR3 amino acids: CASSAGLSTDTQYF. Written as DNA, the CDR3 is TGTGCCAGCAGCGCCGGACTCAGCACAGATACGCAGTATTTT.

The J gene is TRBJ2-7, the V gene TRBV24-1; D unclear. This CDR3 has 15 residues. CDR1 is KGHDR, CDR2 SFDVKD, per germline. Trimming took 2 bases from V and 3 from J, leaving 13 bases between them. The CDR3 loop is CATSDSQAFYYEQYF. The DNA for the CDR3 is TGTGCCACCAGTGATTCGCAGGCCTTCTACTACGAGCAGTACTTC.

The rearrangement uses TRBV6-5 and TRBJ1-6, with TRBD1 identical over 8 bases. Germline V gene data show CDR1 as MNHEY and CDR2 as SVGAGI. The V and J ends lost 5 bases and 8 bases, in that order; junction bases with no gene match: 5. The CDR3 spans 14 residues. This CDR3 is CASSRGQADSPLHF. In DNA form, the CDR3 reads TGTGCCAGCAGTAGGGGACAGGCCGATTCACCCCTCCACTTT.

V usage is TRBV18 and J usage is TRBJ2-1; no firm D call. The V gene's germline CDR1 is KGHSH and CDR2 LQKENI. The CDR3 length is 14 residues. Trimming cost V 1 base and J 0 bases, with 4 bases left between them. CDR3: CASSPLSSYNEQFF. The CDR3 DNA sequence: TGTGCCAGCTCACCACTCAGCTCCTACAATGAGCAGTTCTTC.

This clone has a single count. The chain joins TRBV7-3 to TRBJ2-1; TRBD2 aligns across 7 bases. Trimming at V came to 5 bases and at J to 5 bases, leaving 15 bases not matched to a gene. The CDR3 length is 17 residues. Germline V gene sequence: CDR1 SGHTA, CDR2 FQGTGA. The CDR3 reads CASSRKSSGAPNNEQFF. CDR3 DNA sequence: TGTGCCAGCAGCCGCAAGTCTAGCGGCGCTCCTAACAATGAGCAGTTCTTC.

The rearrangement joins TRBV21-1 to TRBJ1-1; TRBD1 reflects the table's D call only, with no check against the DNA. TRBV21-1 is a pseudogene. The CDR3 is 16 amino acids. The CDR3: CASSTSLGAVRTEAFF. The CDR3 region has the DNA TGTGCCAGCAGCACGAGCCTTGGGGCTGTGAGGACTGAAGCTTTCTTT.